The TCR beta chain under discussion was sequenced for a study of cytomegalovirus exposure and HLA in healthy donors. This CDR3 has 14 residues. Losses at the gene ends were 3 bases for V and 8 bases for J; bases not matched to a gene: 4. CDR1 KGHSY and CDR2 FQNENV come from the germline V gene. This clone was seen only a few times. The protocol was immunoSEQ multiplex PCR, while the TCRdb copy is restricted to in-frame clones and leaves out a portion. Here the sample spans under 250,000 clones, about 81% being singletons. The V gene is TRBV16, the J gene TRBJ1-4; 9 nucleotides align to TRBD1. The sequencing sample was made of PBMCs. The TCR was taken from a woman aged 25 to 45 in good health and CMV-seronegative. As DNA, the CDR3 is TGTGCCAGCAGCCAGGGACAGGGAACGGAAAAACTGTTTTTT. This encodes CASSQGQGTEKLFF.